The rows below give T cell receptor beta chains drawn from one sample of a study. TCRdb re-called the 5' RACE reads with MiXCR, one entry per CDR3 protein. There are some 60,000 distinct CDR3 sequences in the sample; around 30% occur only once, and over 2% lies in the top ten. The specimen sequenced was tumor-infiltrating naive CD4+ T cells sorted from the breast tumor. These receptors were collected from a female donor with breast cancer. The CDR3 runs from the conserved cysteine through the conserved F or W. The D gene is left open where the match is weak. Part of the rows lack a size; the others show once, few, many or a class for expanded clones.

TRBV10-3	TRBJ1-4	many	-	TGTGCCATCAGTGAGGAAGAGCGAGAAAAACTGTTTTTT	CAISEEEREKLFF
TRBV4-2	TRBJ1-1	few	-	TGTGCCAGCAGCTCACTGGGCAGGAGAGCGAACACTGAAGCTTTCTTT	CASSSLGRRANTEAFF
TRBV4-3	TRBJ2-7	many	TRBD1	TGCGCCAGCAGCCGGAACGACAGGGTCTCCTACGAGCAGTACTTC	CASSRNDRVSYEQYF
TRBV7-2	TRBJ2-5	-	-	TGTGCCAGCAGCTTAGAAGTGGGCCAAGAGACCCAGTACTTC	CASSLEVGQETQYF
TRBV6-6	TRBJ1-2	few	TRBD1	TGTGCCAGCAGTGACCCGGGACAGGGAGAGGAGGGCTACACCTTC	CASSDPGQGEEGYTF
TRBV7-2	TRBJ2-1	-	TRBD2	TGTGCCAGCAGCCTTCGACCGGGACTAGGTAACTTCAATGAGCAGTTCTTC	CASSLRPGLGNFNEQFF
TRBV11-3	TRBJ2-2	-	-	TGTGCCAGCAGCCAGGGGCGGGGGAACACCGGGGAGCTGTTTTTT	CASSQGRGNTGELFF
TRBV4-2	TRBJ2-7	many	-	TGTGCCAGCAGCCAAGATCCCAACGGGGCACAGTTCTACGAGCAGTACTTC	CASSQDPNGAQFYEQYF
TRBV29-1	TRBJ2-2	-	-	TGCAGCGTTGGAAGGGCATACACCGGGGAGCTGTTTTTT	CSVGRAYTGELFF
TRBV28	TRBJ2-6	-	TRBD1	TGTGCCAGCAGCCGGACAGGGCCCTCTGGGGCCAACGTCCTGACTTTC	CASSRTGPSGANVLTF
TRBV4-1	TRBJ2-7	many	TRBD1	TGCGCCAGCAGCCAATTTCAGGGGGTAGTTACTTTCTACGAGCAGTACTTC	CASSQFQGVVTFYEQYF
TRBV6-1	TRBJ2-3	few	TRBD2	TGTGCCAGCAGTGAGGGGATAGCGGGGGGGCAAGGTACGCAGTATTTT	CASSEGIAGGQGTQYF
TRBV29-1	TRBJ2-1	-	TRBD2	TGCAGCGTCCTCCTAGCGGGAGCGGGGAATGAGCAGTTCTTC	CSVLLAGAGNEQFF
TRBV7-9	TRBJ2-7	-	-	TGTGCCAGCACCCCAGAGGGGGGAATCGGAACCTACGAGCAGTACTTC	CASTPEGGIGTYEQYF
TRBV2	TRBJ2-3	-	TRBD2	TGTGCCAGCAACCCTAGGACTAGCGGGGGGGCCGGTACGCAGTATTTT	CASNPRTSGGAGTQYF
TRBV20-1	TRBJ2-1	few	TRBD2	TGCAGTGCTGAGCGCGCGGGAGGAACCAATGAGCAGTTCTTC	CSAERAGGTNEQFF
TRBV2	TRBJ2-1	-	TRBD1	TGTGCCAGCAGTGTACAGGGGATCGGGGATGAGCAGTTCTTC	CASSVQGIGDEQFF
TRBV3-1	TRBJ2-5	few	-	TGTGCCAGCAGCCAACGGGCAGGGTCTGGCCAAGAGACCCAGTACTTC	CASSQRAGSGQETQYF
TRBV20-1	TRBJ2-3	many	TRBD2	TGCAGTGCTGGCGTAGCGGGGGGAGCCACAGATACGCAGTATTTT	CSAGVAGGATDTQYF
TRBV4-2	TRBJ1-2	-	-	TGTGCCAGCAGCCAAGTGGGGTCAGGGCTTGGCTACACCTTC	CASSQVGSGLGYTF
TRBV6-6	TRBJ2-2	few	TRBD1	TGTGCCAGCAGTCGGACAGGCGAGGGGACCGGGGAGCTGTTTTTT	CASSRTGEGTGELFF
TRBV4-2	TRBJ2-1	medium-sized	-	TGTGCCAGCAGCCAAGGACCGAGCAATGAGCAGTTCTTC	CASSQGPSNEQFF
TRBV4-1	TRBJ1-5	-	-	TGCGCCAGCAGCCAAGATGGCGGTCTGGGCAATCAGCCCCAGCATTTT	CASSQDGGLGNQPQHF
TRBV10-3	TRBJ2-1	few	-	TGTGCCATCAGTAGGGACACTGGTTTGAATGAGCAGTTCTTC	CAISRDTGLNEQFF
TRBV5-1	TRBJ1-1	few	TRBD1	TGCGCCAGCAAACGACAGGGCGCCGCTATGAACACTGAAGCTTTCTTT	CASKRQGAAMNTEAFF
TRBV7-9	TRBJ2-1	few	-	TGTGCCAGCAGTTCAGGGTCCTACAATGAGCAGTTCTTC	CASSSGSYNEQFF
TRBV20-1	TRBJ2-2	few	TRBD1	TGCAGTGCTGAGGGTGGAGCGCCAGGGGGTTATGTCGGGGAGCTGTTTTTT	CSAEGGAPGGYVGELFF
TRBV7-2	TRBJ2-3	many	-	TGTGCCAGCAGCATGCGACTAGTACCAGATACGCAGTATTTT	CASSMRLVPDTQYF
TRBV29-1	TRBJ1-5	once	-	TGCAGCGCCGGCGGGGGGGTTGATCAGCCCCAGCATTTT	CSAGGGVDQPQHF
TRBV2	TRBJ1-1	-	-	TGTGCCAGCACTACCCGCGCGGGAGGCACTGAAGCTTCCTTT	CASTTRAGGTEASF
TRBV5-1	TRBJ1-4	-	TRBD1	TGCGCCAGCAGCTTGGCGACAGGGGGCGGTGAAAAACTGTTTTTT	CASSLATGGGEKLFF
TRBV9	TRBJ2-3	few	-	TGTGCCAGCAGCGTCGGGTCGGCAGTGGGGGATACGCAGTATTTT	CASSVGSAVGDTQYF
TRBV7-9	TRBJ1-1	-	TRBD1	TGTGCCAGCAGCAATGACAGGGGTTGGGGCACTGAAGCTTTCTTT	CASSNDRGWGTEAFF
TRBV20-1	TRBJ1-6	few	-	TGCAGTGCTAGCATGGGTCCTTGGAATTCACCCCTCCACTTT	CSASMGPWNSPLHF
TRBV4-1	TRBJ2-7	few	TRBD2	TGCGCCAGCAGCCAAGAGGGGACTACTGGGCGCGAGCAGTACTTC	CASSQEGTTGREQYF
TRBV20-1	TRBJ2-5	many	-	TGCAGTGCCCCGGGGGGCGGAGAGACCCAGTACTTC	CSAPGGGETQYF
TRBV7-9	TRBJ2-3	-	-	TGTGCCAGCAGCTTATCGACTCCGGGCACAGATACGCAGTATTTT	CASSLSTPGTDTQYF
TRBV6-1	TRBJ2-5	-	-	TGTGCCAGCAGTGATAGTGTGACACGGGAAACCCAGTACTTC	CASSDSVTRETQYF
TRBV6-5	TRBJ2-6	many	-	TGTGCCAGCAGTATTAAGGGTGGGGCCAACGTCCTGACTTTC	CASSIKGGANVLTF
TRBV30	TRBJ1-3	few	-	TGTGCCTGGAGATACGGCAGGGGAAGAAACACCATATATTTT	CAWRYGRGRNTIYF
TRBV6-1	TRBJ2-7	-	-	TGTGCCAGCAGGGGTTTTTCCTACGAGCAGTACTTC	CASRGFSYEQYF
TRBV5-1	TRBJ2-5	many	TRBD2	TGCGCCAGCAGGGGGGCGAGCGGGAGTGTGGAGACCCAGTACTTC	CASRGASGSVETQYF
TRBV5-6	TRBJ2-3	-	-	TGTGCCAGCAGTTACCTAGGTGGGGCGTCGACTCGTACGCAGTATTTT	CASSYLGGASTRTQYF
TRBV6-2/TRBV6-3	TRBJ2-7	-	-	TGTGCCAGCAGCAAATATTACGGGCAGTACTTC	CASSKYYGQYF
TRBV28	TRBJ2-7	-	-	TGTGCCAGCAGTTTGGATGGGGCCGACTACGAGCAGTACTTC	CASSLDGADYEQYF
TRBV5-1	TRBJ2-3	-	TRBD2	TGCGCCAGCAGCTTGCAAGCGGGGGACACAGATACGCAGTATTTT	CASSLQAGDTDTQYF
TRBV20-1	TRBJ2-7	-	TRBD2	TGCAGTGCTAGAGATTATCCTAGCGGGATCTACGAGCAGTACTTC	CSARDYPSGIYEQYF
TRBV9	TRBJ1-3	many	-	TGTGCCAGCAGCGTACTCGGAAACACCATATATTTT	CASSVLGNTIYF
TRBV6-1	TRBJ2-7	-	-	TGTGCCGGCAGTGAACGCCAAACCTGGGGGGCCGAGCAGTACTTC	CAGSERQTWGAEQYF
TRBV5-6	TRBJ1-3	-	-	TGTGCCAGCAGCTCATACAGGAGCAACTCTGGAAACACCATATATTTT	CASSSYRSNSGNTIYF
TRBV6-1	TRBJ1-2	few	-	TGTGCCAGCAGTGTACAGGGTAAGAACGTCGGACGCTATGGCTACACCTTC	CASSVQGKNVGRYGYTF
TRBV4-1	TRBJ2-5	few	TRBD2	TGCGCCAGCAGCCAAGATCCAGCGGGGGGGCGAGAGACCCAGTACTTC	CASSQDPAGGRETQYF
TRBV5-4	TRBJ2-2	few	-	TGTGCCAGCAGCTCATGGGGATTAACCGGGGAGCTGTTTTTT	CASSSWGLTGELFF
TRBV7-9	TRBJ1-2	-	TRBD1	TGTGCCAGCAGCCAGGGGGGATCCTATGGCTACACCTTC	CASSQGGSYGYTF
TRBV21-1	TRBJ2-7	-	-	TGTGCCAGCACCAGGGGTGGAGCCTCCTACGAGCAGTACTTC	CASTRGGASYEQYF
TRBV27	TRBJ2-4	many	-	TGTGCCAGCAGAGATTCGGGGGCGAACATTCAGTACTTC	CASRDSGANIQYF
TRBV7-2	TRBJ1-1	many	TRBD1	TGTGCCAGCAGCACCCGGACAGGCCGACTTAACACTGAAGCTTTCTTT	CASSTRTGRLNTEAFF
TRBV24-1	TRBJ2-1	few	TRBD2	TGTGCCACCAGTGCGGGAGGGCCCAATGAGCAGTTCTTC	CATSAGGPNEQFF
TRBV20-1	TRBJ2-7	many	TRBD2	TGCAGTGCCATCAACCCAGGGACTAGCGGCTACGAGCAGTACTTC	CSAINPGTSGYEQYF